This TCR beta chain is drawn from a study of response to subunit inactivated influenza vaccine. MiXCR, run by TCRdb on the RT-PCR reads, gives a single entry per CDR3 protein. The sample holds 600,000 to 850,000 distinct CDR3 sequences; less than 15% are singletons and the top ten take approximately 7.6%. In its sample, this clonotype was seen a few times. The antigen remains undetermined. Germline V gene sequence: CDR1 DFQATT, CDR2 SNEGSKA (reference sequence). CDR3 length: 17 residues. Unmatched junction bases numbered 11, after V lost 5 bases and J lost 0 bases. Study-wide results and caveats: That few new T cells are recruited by each seasonal influenza vaccination was the authors' suggestion.

The sample was PBMCs from blood, taken 14 to 15 days before vaccination. The origin of this receptor is a man aged 45-65 years who received an inactivated influenza vaccine. J is TRBJ1-1 and V is TRBV20-1; TRBD1 aligns across 11 bases. CDR3 protein: CSAFGQGAPDLNTEAFF. CDR3 bases: TGCAGTGCTTTTGGACAGGGGGCACCTGACCTGAACACTGAAGCTTTCTTT.